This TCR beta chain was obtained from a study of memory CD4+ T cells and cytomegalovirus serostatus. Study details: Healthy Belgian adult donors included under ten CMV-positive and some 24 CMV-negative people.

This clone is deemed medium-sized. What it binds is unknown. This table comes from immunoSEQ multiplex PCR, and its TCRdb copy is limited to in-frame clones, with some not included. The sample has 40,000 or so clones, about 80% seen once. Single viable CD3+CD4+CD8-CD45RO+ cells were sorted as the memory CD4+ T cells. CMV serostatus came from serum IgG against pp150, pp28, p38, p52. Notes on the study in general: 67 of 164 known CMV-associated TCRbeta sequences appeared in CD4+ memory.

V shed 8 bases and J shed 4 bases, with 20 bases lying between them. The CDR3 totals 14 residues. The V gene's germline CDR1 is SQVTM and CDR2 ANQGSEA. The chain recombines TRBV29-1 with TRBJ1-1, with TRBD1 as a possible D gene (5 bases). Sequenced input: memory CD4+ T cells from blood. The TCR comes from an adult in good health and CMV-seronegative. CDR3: CSLYRVGQFTEAFF. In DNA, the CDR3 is TGCAGCCTATATCGGGTAGGACAATTCACTGAAGCTTTCTTT.